One sample yielded the 14 T cell receptor beta chains listed below, sequenced in a study of technical replicates of blood from a handful of donors. TCRdb keeps only in-frame clones here, not all; method: immunoSEQ multiplex PCR. The sample carries 70,000 to 95,000 clones, about 91% recorded once. The source material was T cells isolated from PBMCs. The receptors shown here come from a human donor in good health. Some clones in this sample may be carry-over from other donors' samples.

The gene calls are TRBV30 and TRBJ1-2, with 8 bases identical to TRBD1. Trimming took 5 bases from V and 4 from J; bases not matched to a gene: 12. The CDR3 is made up of 15 amino acids. The germline V gene has CDR1 GTSNPN and CDR2 SVGIG (reference sequence). The CDR3 loop is CAWASGGWSAYGYTF. The CDR3 region has the DNA TGTGCCTGGGCCTCAGGGGGCTGGTCAGCCTATGGCTACACCTTC.

The chain uses TRBV6-1 and TRBJ2-7; TRBD2 aligns across 7 bases. J was trimmed by 7 bases and V by 4 bases; bases with no gene match: 16. There are 16 residues in the CDR3. CDR1 is MNHNS and CDR2 is SASEGT in the germline V gene. CDR3 loop: CASSATSGLPEWEQYF. CDR3 nucleotide sequence: TGTGCCAGCAGTGCGACTTCGGGACTACCAGAGTGGGAGCAGTACTTC.

The chain carries TRBV5-5 and TRBJ1-3; TRBD1 aligns across 11 bases. Trimming took 0 bases from V and 6 from J; bases not matched to a gene: 2. In germline, CDR1 is SGHKS, CDR2 YYEKEE (reference sequence). The CDR3 spans 15 residues. The CDR3 DNA reads TGTGCCAGCAGCTTGGGGACAGGGGGCGAAAACACCATATATTTT. Translated, it gives CASSLGTGGENTIYF.

This chain connects TRBV28 to TRBJ1-2; no clear D. Germline V CDR1 and CDR2: MDHEN, SYDVKM. The CDR3 extends over 14 amino acids. V lost 2 bases and J lost 8, with 15 bases in between. DNA for the CDR3: TGTGCCAGCAGTTTACGGACGGGGTATCAGGGCTACACCTTC. Amino acid sequence: CASSLRTGYQGYTF.

The V gene is TRBV7-8, the J gene TRBJ2-1; 7 bases map to TRBD1. The CDR3 runs 17 residues. CDR1 SGHVS and CDR2 FQNEAQ come from the germline V gene. The junction had 18 bases not matched to a gene; V was cut back by 5 bases and J by 8 bases. The CDR3 sequence is CASSAQTTGIHVYEQFF. The DNA for the CDR3 is TGTGCCAGCAGCGCTCAGACGACAGGGATTCATGTATATGAGCAGTTCTTC.

V and J are TRBV30 and TRBJ2-7; D might be TRBD2 (6 bases). The germline CDR1 and CDR2 sequences are GTSNPN and SVGIG (reference sequence). This CDR3 has 12 residues. V gave up 0 bases and J gave up 5 bases, with 8 bases separating them. DNA for the CDR3: TGTGCCTGGAGTGTACGGAGGGACGAGCAGTACTTC. Amino acid sequence: CAWSVRRDEQYF.

The chain links TRBV15 to TRBJ1-2, with unresolved D. V shed 0 bases and J shed 8 bases, with 10 bases lying between them. The CDR3 is made up of 13 amino acids. The germline gives CDR1 LNHNV, CDR2 YYDKDF (reference sequence). The CDR3 is CATSRDRSRGYTF. The CDR3, as DNA: TGTGCCACCAGCAGAGATCGGTCCAGGGGCTACACCTTC.

This chain connects TRBV27 to TRBJ2-1, with 8 bases matching TRBD2. The CDR3 covers 15 residues. V lost 5 bases and J lost 4; bases outside the gene matches: 7. CDR1 and CDR2 from the germline V gene are MNHEY and SMNVEV (reference sequence). The chain's CDR3 is CASSLAGPRYNEQFF. DNA of the CDR3: TGTGCCAGCAGTCTAGCGGGCCCACGATACAATGAGCAGTTCTTC.

The gene calls are TRBV30 and TRBJ2-1; 7 bases are shared with TRBD2. V lost 0 bases, J lost 4 bases, and 9 bases stayed unmatched. The CDR3 has 16 residues. Germline V gene lookup returns CDR1 GTSNPN and CDR2 SVGIG (reference sequence). This CDR3 is CAWSVRRAGEYNEQFF. CDR3 coding DNA: TGTGCCTGGAGTGTAAGGCGGGCGGGAGAGTACAATGAGCAGTTCTTC. The variable domain in full, with the rest retrieved from reference TRBV30 and TRBJ2-1, is SQTIHQWPATLVQPVGSPLSLECTVEGTSNPNLYWYRQAAGRGLQLLFYSVGIGQISSEVPQNLSASRPQDRQFILSSKKLLLSDSGFYLCAWSVRRAGEYNEQFFGPGTRLTVL.

The chain has TRBV19 and TRBJ2-7, with 9 bases that match TRBD1. Germline V CDR1 and CDR2: LNHDA, SQIVND (reference sequence). The J segment lost 3 bases and the V segment lost 5 bases, leaving 11 bases of the junction unmatched. The CDR3 runs 16 residues. CDR3 loop: CASSQKTPGQGYEQYF. In nucleotides, the CDR3 is TGTGCCAGTAGTCAAAAAACACCGGGACAGGGCTACGAGCAGTACTTC.

The J gene is TRBJ2-7, the V gene TRBV6-5, with 9 nucleotides matching TRBD2. CDR3 length equals 14 residues. Per the germline V gene, CDR1 is MNHEY and CDR2 is SVGAGI. V gave up 3 bases and J gave up 7 bases; unmatched junction bases: 7. CDR3 in DNA: TGTGCCAGCAGTTATTTCACTAGCGGGCAAGAGCAGTACTTC. It specifies CASSYFTSGQEQYF.

V is TRBV5-1 and J is TRBJ1-3; D gene unclear. This CDR3 is 14 amino acids long. The germline V and J ends were trimmed by 0 bases and 0 bases, with 4 bases remaining between them. Germline V gene lookup returns CDR1 SGHRS and CDR2 YFSETQ. CDR3 region: CASSLASSGNTIYF. The DNA of the CDR3 is TGCGCCAGCAGCTTGGCGTCCTCTGGAAACACCATATATTTT.

In this sample, this clone turned up once. The CDR3 DNA reads TGTGCCAGCAGTTGGCAAGATTCAAACACCGGGGAGCTGTTTTTT. This sequence encodes CASSWQDSNTGELFF. The chain links TRBV7-2 to TRBJ2-2, with D unclear. The CDR3 sequence is 15 residues long. The V and J ends lost 6 bases and 2 bases respectively, with 13 bases between them. Germline CDR1 SGHTA, CDR2 FQGNSA.

This chain connects TRBV10-3 to TRBJ2-3; TRBD2 matches at 7 bases. J gave up 3 bases and V 2 bases, and 5 bases lay outside the gene matches. The CDR3 is made up of 15 amino acids. Germline V gene lookup returns CDR1 ENHRY and CDR2 SYGVKD. Here the CDR3 DNA reads TGTGCCATCAGTGAGGGCGGGAGAGGAACAGATACGCAGTATTTT. This sequence encodes CAISEGGRGTDTQYF.